The rows below give T cell receptor beta chains drawn from one sample of a study of blood T cells in healthy people across ages. TCRdb re-analysed the 5' RACE reads in MiXCR, keeping a single row per CDR3 protein. The table shows over 1,200,000 distinct CDR3 sequences, with 45% to 70% occurring only once. Sequenced material: blood. These TCRs come from a young man in good health. The CDR3 runs from the conserved cysteine through the conserved F or W. D genes are given only for firm matches. Not every row has a clone size; where given, it reads once, few, many or a size class.

d_gene	len	abundance	v_gene	j_gene	CDR3aa	CDR3nt
TRBD1	18	.	TRBV4-1	TRBJ2-7	CASSTKEDRTGQSYEQYF	TGCGCCAGCAGCACCAAAGAAGATCGGACAGGTCAATCCTACGAGCAGTACTTC
.	11	many	TRBV5-6	TRBJ2-3	CASSRETTQYF	TGTGCCAGCAGCCGGGAGACTACGCAGTATTTT
.	14	.	TRBV7-2	TRBJ2-7	CVSKIGQESYEQYF	TGTGTCAGCAAGATCGGGCAGGAGTCCTACGAGCAGTACTTC
.	15	.	TRBV7-8	TRBJ2-5	CASSSRTSLQETQYF	TGTGCCAGCAGCTCGCGAACGAGCCTCCAAGAGACCCAGTACTTC
TRBD2	15	once	TRBV9	TRBJ2-3	CASSRGGADTDTQYF	TGTGCCAGCAGCCGGGGGGGGGCGGACACAGATACGCAGTATTTT
.	15	.	TRBV11-2	TRBJ2-7	CASSSFVGRDYEQYF	TGTGCCAGCAGCTCCTTCGTAGGCCGAGACTACGAGCAGTACTTC
TRBD2	16	once	TRBV12-5	TRBJ2-1	CASALAGGPSHNEQFF	TGTGCTAGTGCCTTAGCGGGAGGGCCGTCCCACAATGAGCAGTTCTTC
TRBD1	16	.	TRBV4-1	TRBJ2-2	CASSQGDRVVSGELFF	TGCGCCAGCAGCCAAGGGGACAGGGTGGTTTCCGGGGAGCTGTTTTTT
.	12	few	TRBV20-1	TRBJ1-1	CSARVMNTEAFF	TGCAGTGCTAGAGTGATGAACACTGAAGCTTTCTTT
.	15	.	TRBV6-2/TRBV6-3	TRBJ2-4	CASSYSGVAKNIQYF	TGTGCCAGCAGTTACTCAGGAGTAGCCAAAAACATTCAGTACTTC
TRBD1	15	few	TRBV25-1	TRBJ2-3	CAGTRGTGSTDTQYF	TGTGCCGGCACTCGGGGGACAGGCTCTACAGATACGCAGTATTTT
.	14	.	TRBV20-1	TRBJ2-5	CSAGLPGLQETQYF	TGCAGTGCTGGATTGCCGGGACTGCAAGAGACCCAGTACTTC
.	13	.	TRBV4-1	TRBJ1-2	CASSQDAVYGYTF	TGCGCCAGCAGCCAAGATGCAGTCTATGGCTACACCTTC
.	12	few	TRBV7-9	TRBJ2-4	CASRDFRGSQYF	TGTGCCAGCAGGGATTTCCGAGGGAGCCAGTACTTC
.	13	few	TRBV29-1	TRBJ2-7	CSVEDPGSYEQYF	TGCAGCGTTGAAGATCCGGGTTCCTACGAGCAGTACTTC
.	11	.	TRBV21-1	TRBJ2-7	CASMHVHEQYF	TGTGCCAGCATGCACGTCCACGAGCAGTACTTC
.	16	.	TRBV4-3	TRBJ2-6	CASSQDLDSGANVLTF	TGCGCCAGCAGCCAAGATCTTGACTCTGGGGCCAACGTCCTGACTTTC
.	13	few	TRBV20-1	TRBJ1-2	CSARGTRGYGYTF	TGCAGTGCTAGAGGTACTAGGGGCTATGGCTACACCTTC
TRBD2	15	.	TRBV5-1	TRBJ2-1	CASSYGTNSYNEQFF	TGCGCCAGCAGCTACGGGACTAACTCCTACAATGAGCAGTTCTTC
TRBD2	18	.	TRBV6-5	TRBJ2-3	CASSYSGGGAIVADTQYF	TGTGCCAGCAGTTACTCGGGCGGGGGGGCCATCGTAGCAGATACGCAGTATTTT
.	16	once	TRBV18	TRBJ2-1	CASSGAAAPHYNEQFF	TGTGCCAGCTCGGGAGCGGCCGCCCCCCACTACAATGAGCAGTTCTTC
.	13	few	TRBV12-3/TRBV12-4	TRBJ1-2	CASSPGTPNGYTF	TGTGCCAGCAGTCCCGGGACACCCAATGGCTACACCTTC
.	13	once	TRBV20-1	TRBJ1-2	CSATKQANYGYTF	TGCAGTGCCACAAAACAAGCTAACTATGGCTACACCTTC
TRBD2	15	many	TRBV20-1	TRBJ2-1	CSAGELAGDYNEQFF	TGCAGTGCTGGGGAGCTAGCGGGTGACTACAATGAGCAGTTCTTC
TRBD2	16	.	TRBV6-5	TRBJ2-1	CASSLFKREFRNEQFF	TGTGCCAGCAGTCTCTTCAAGCGGGAGTTCCGGAATGAGCAGTTCTTC
.	14	few	TRBV28	TRBJ2-7	CASSLPGPPKEQYF	TGTGCCAGCAGTTTACCGGGCCCGCCAAAGGAGCAGTACTTC
.	14	.	TRBV20-1	TRBJ1-6	CSASGTVYNSPLHF	TGCAGTGCGTCCGGGACGGTATATAATTCACCCCTCCACTTT
.	16	.	TRBV27	TRBJ2-1	CASMTIQGGSYNEQFF	TGTGCCAGCATGACAATACAGGGAGGCTCCTACAATGAGCAGTTCTTC
TRBD1	15	.	TRBV20-1	TRBJ1-2	CSARELGQGFYGYTF	TGCAGTGCTAGAGAGCTCGGACAGGGGTTTTATGGCTACACCTTC
.	15	few	TRBV4-3	TRBJ2-5	CASSPGTDYGGEQYF	TGCGCCAGCAGCCCTGGGACAGACTACGGAGGGGAGCAGTACTTC
.	15	.	TRBV20-1	TRBJ1-1	CSARDPRQPNTEAFF	TGCAGTGCTAGAGATCCACGGCAACCGAACACTGAAGCTTTCTTT
.	14	.	TRBV14	TRBJ2-5	CASSQVRGGNEQYF	TGTGCCAGCAGCCAAGTCAGGGGCGGCAATGAGCAGTACTTC
TRBD2	13	.	TRBV10-3	TRBJ2-7	CASGGETYNEQYF	TGTGCCTCGGGGGGAGAGACCTACAATGAGCAGTACTTC
.	14	.	TRBV29-1	TRBJ1-1	CSVEVAGPDTEAFF	TGCAGCGTTGAAGTAGCAGGGCCCGACACTGAAGCTTTCTTT
.	12	once	TRBV20-1	TRBJ2-1	CSARDQPYEQFF	TGCAGTGCTAGAGACCAGCCCTACGAGCAGTTCTTC
TRBD2	17	many	TRBV4-2	TRBJ2-7	CASSQDHLAGSSYEQYF	TGTGCCAGCAGCCAAGACCACCTAGCGGGTTCCTCCTACGAGCAGTACTTC
TRBD1	15	.	TRBV6-5	TRBJ1-6	CASSAPGQYNSPLHF	TGTGCCAGCAGTGCACCGGGACAGTATAATTCACCCCTCCACTTT
.	15	.	TRBV4-3	TRBJ1-4	CASSHLTGASEKLFF	TGCGCCAGCAGCCACCTGACAGGAGCTTCTGAAAAACTGTTTTTT